These T cell receptor beta chains were read from a single sample in a study of blood T cell repertoires in COVID-19. TCRdb's table, derived via immunoSEQ multiplex PCR, lists solely in-frame clones and lacks some. In the table there are about 90,000 clones, approximately 84% of which are singletons. Material for sequencing was peripheral blood. The receptors stem from a man in his 60s with acute or convalescent COVID-19. Each CDR3 is given with its conserved first and last residue. Fields, in order: J gene, V gene, clone size, D gene, CDR3 DNA, CDR3 protein. The D gene is left open where the match is weak. Not every row has a clone size; where given, it reads once, few, many or a size class.

TRBJ1-6 | TRBV27 | NA | NA | TGTGCCAGCAGTCACGACAGCAATTCACCCCTCCACTTT | CASSHDSNSPLHF
TRBJ1-1 | TRBV6-5 | NA | NA | TGTGCCAGCAGCTTACCGGGACACCTTACTGAAGCTTTCTTT | CASSLPGHLTEAFF
TRBJ2-1 | TRBV27 | NA | TRBD2 | TGTGCCAGCAGTTTATCGGGTCTAGCGGGGGGAAGCTCCTACAATGAGCAGTTCTTC | CASSLSGLAGGSSYNEQFF
TRBJ2-5 | TRBV10-2 | NA | TRBD2 | TGCGCCAGCAGTACTAGCGGGGGGCCGATAAGTGAGACCCAGTACTTC | CASSTSGGPISETQYF
TRBJ1-2 | TRBV5-8 | NA | TRBD1 | TGTGCCAGCAGCCCGGACAGGAGCTCTCTGGGCTACACCTTC | CASSPDRSSLGYTF
TRBJ1-1 | TRBV3-1/TRBV3-2 | NA | NA | TGTGCCAGCAGCCCGGCGAGACAGCAAACTGAAGCTTTCTTT | CASSPARQQTEAFF
TRBJ2-2 | TRBV4-3 | NA | NA | TGCGCCAGCAGCCCTACAGGTGGGCAAGGCACCGGGGAGCTGTTTTTT | CASSPTGGQGTGELFF
TRBJ1-2 | TRBV6-1 | NA | TRBD1 | TGTGCCAGCAGTGAAGTTCCACAGGGGGCTCATGGCTACACCTTC | CASSEVPQGAHGYTF
TRBJ1-5 | TRBV6-1 | once | NA | TGTGCCAGCAGTGAAGCGCACGGGTTTTTTAGCAATCAGCCCCAGCATTTT | CASSEAHGFFSNQPQHF
TRBJ1-2 | TRBV11-2 | NA | NA | TGTGCCAGCAGCTTAGATACAGGGCCGAATGGCTACACCTTC | CASSLDTGPNGYTF
TRBJ2-7 | TRBV11-2 | NA | NA | TGTGCCAGCAGCTTAGGGGCCCAGACCTACGAGCAGTACTTC | CASSLGAQTYEQYF
TRBJ2-7 | TRBV2 | few | TRBD1 | TGTGGAGTGGGACAGGGGGGCGAGCAGTACTTC | CGVGQGGEQYF
TRBJ2-7 | TRBV12-5 | NA | NA | TGTGCTAGTGGTTCCGGTGGAGGGGGCGTAAAGCAGTACTTC | CASGSGGGGVKQYF
TRBJ2-2 | TRBV29-1 | NA | NA | TGCAGCGGATCCACTATGAACACCGGGGAGCTGTTTTTT | CSGSTMNTGELFF
TRBJ1-1 | TRBV6-2/TRBV6-3 | NA | NA | TGTGCCAGCACCCCCTGGGCAGGTATCATGAACACTGAAGCTTTCTTT | CASTPWAGIMNTEAFF
TRBJ2-7 | TRBV10-1 | NA | TRBD1 | TGCGCCAGCAGTGACGGGACAGACTCCTACGAGCAGTACTTC | CASSDGTDSYEQYF
TRBJ1-2 | TRBV28 | NA | NA | TGTGCCAGCAGTTTGCCTCCGGGGACAAGGCCTGGCTACACCTTC | CASSLPPGTRPGYTF
TRBJ2-6 | TRBV9 | once | NA | TGTGCCAGCAGTCTTACAGGTTCTGGGGCCAACGTCCTGACTTTC | CASSLTGSGANVLTF
TRBJ1-2 | TRBV6-6 | NA | TRBD1 | TGTGCCAGCTTGGCTCAGGGGGGAAATAATAACTATGGCTACACCTTC | CASLAQGGNNNYGYTF
TRBJ2-5 | TRBV11-2 | NA | NA | TGTGCCAGCAGCTCAATGGGGCACCAAGAGACCCAGTACTTC | CASSSMGHQETQYF
TRBJ1-1 | TRBV19 | NA | NA | TGTGCCAGTAGTATTGGTAGCACTGAAGCTTTCTTT | CASSIGSTEAFF
TRBJ2-1 | TRBV21-1 | NA | NA | TGTGCCAGCTTTAGGGACAGGGAACCCAATGAGCAGTTCTTC | CASFRDREPNEQFF
TRBJ1-3 | TRBV6-5 | NA | NA | TGTGCCAGCAGTTACGGGGGGGCGTCTGGAAACACCATATATTTT | CASSYGGASGNTIYF
TRBJ2-1 | TRBV30 | NA | NA | TGTGCCTGGAGTGTGGGCAGAGACAATGAGCAGTTCTTC | CAWSVGRDNEQFF
TRBJ1-4 | TRBV4-1 | NA | NA | TGCGCCAGCAGCCAAGGAAATCTAGCGGGAAAAACTGTTTTT | CASSQGNLAGKTVF
TRBJ2-1 | TRBV15 | NA | NA | TGTGCCACCAGCAGAGGCCGTTGGGGCTTATACAATGAGCAGTTCTTC | CATSRGRWGLYNEQFF
TRBJ1-5 | TRBV7-2 | few | TRBD1 | TGTGCCAGCAGCTTTTCTCAGGGGGCGAGAAATCAGCCCCAGCATTTT | CASSFSQGARNQPQHF
TRBJ2-1 | TRBV7-3 | NA | TRBD2 | TGTGCCAGCAGCTTAACCTTCGCTAGCGGGGACAGTGAGCAGTTCTTC | CASSLTFASGDSEQFF
TRBJ1-5 | TRBV19 | NA | NA | TGTGCCAGTAGTACAAAAGGGGCTCAGCCCCAGCATTTT | CASSTKGAQPQHF
TRBJ2-2 | TRBV10-3 | NA | NA | TGTGCCATCAGTCTCGGAATCCGCCCCGGCATAGACAGGTTTTTGAAAACCACCGGGGAGCTGTTTTTT | CAISLGIRPGIDRFLKTTGELFF
TRBJ2-1 | TRBV7-8 | NA | TRBD1 | TGTGCCAGCAGCTTAGGAAGAGCCGGGACAGGGCCCGACAATGAGCAGTTCTTC | CASSLGRAGTGPDNEQFF
TRBJ1-2 | TRBV18 | NA | TRBD1 | TGTGCCAGCTCACCGAAGACAGGGGGAGGGCCTGGCTACACCTTC | CASSPKTGGGPGYTF
TRBJ1-3 | TRBV29-1 | few | NA | TGCAGCGTTGCCGACGACAGGACTCCTGGAAACACCATATATTTT | CSVADDRTPGNTIYF
TRBJ1-5 | TRBV12-3/TRBV12-4 | NA | NA | TGTGCCAGCGGCCACAATCTGAATCAGCCCCAGCATTTT | CASGHNLNQPQHF
TRBJ1-2 | TRBV5-1 | few | NA | TGCGCCAGCAGCCCCCTTACCCAGGGCGACAACTATGGCTACACCTTC | CASSPLTQGDNYGYTF
TRBJ1-4 | TRBV27 | NA | NA | TGTGCCAGCAGTCACAGGGAGACTAATGAAAAACTGTTTTTT | CASSHRETNEKLFF
TRBJ2-1 | TRBV28 | NA | TRBD2 | TGTGCCAGCGGCGGGAGCTCCTACAATGAGCAGTTCTTC | CASGGSSYNEQFF
TRBJ2-3 | TRBV11-1 | few | NA | TGTGCCAGCAGCTTATTGCCGGGGGACACAGATACGCAGTATTTT | CASSLLPGDTDTQYF
TRBJ1-2 | TRBV9 | NA | TRBD1 | TGTGCCAGCAGCCCCCCCGAGGGGGACAGAATTTATGGCTACACCTTC | CASSPPEGDRIYGYTF
TRBJ1-2 | TRBV29-1 | NA | TRBD1 | TGCGCCGGACAGGACTCTAACTATGGCTACACCTTC | CAGQDSNYGYTF
TRBJ1-2 | TRBV19 | NA | NA | TGTGCCAGTAGTATAATAGGCTCGGGTGGCTACACCTTC | CASSIIGSGGYTF
TRBJ2-5 | TRBV19 | NA | NA | TGTGCCAGTAGTATCGGGGACTGGCAAGAGACCCAGTACTTC | CASSIGDWQETQYF
TRBJ1-1 | TRBV5-1 | NA | NA | TGCGCCAGCAGCTTGGACAGGATTGGAATGAACACTGAAGCTTTCTTT | CASSLDRIGMNTEAFF
TRBJ1-5 | TRBV27 | NA | NA | TGTGCCAGCAGCCTCAGTAGCAATCAGCCCCAGCATTTT | CASSLSSNQPQHF
TRBJ1-6 | TRBV9 | few | TRBD1 | TGTGCCAGCAGCCCAAGGACAGGGTATAATTCACCCCTCCACTTT | CASSPRTGYNSPLHF
TRBJ1-3 | TRBV12-3/TRBV12-4 | NA | TRBD1 | TGTGCCAGCACATTGGGACAGGGAAACACCATATATTTT | CASTLGQGNTIYF
TRBJ2-6 | TRBV19 | NA | TRBD1 | TGTGCCAGTAGTATAGGGACAGGGCGCCCTGGGGCCAACGTCCTGACTTTC | CASSIGTGRPGANVLTF
TRBJ2-7 | TRBV6-2/TRBV6-3 | NA | NA | TGTGCCAGCAGTTATGCGGGCAAAAAGGCCTACGAGCAGTACTTC | CASSYAGKKAYEQYF
TRBJ2-1 | TRBV11-2 | NA | NA | TGTGCCAGCAGCTCACCGGGACACCTCATGGGTGAGCAGTTCTTC | CASSSPGHLMGEQFF
TRBJ1-5 | TRBV15 | NA | NA | TGTGCCACCAGCAGAGACAGGGCAGCTGGGCAGCCCCAGCATTTT | CATSRDRAAGQPQHF
TRBJ1-2 | TRBV30 | NA | TRBD1 | TGTGCCTGGAGTACGTACGGGACAGGTGATTATGGCTACACCTTC | CAWSTYGTGDYGYTF
TRBJ1-4 | TRBV18 | NA | NA | TGTGCCAGCTCATTCGAAACAGGGATACGGGAAAAACTGTTTTTT | CASSFETGIREKLFF
TRBJ1-2 | TRBV4-2 | NA | TRBD1 | TGTGCCAGCAGCCAAGATTTTAGGGGCAGGGGGCTCTATGGCTACACCTTC | CASSQDFRGRGLYGYTF
TRBJ1-1 | TRBV29-1 | NA | TRBD1 | TGCAGCTCCGGACAGGGTTTGAACACTGAAGCTTTCTTT | CSSGQGLNTEAFF
TRBJ1-5 | TRBV10-3 | NA | TRBD1 | TGTGCCATCAGTGTTGGCAGGGGGCGAGGACAGCCCCAGCATTTT | CAISVGRGRGQPQHF